The 19 T cell receptor beta chains listed next were all sequenced from one sample in a study of T-cell reconstitution after alpha-beta-depleted transplantation in children. It was with unique molecular identifiers that the TCRbeta library was prepared. TCRdb independently ran MiXCR on the PCR reads; one entry per CDR3 protein. The table has 250,000 to 350,000 distinct CDR3 sequences, over 8% seen once. The sequencing used PBMCs from the stem cell graft donor, collected from the stem cell graft. These TCRs come from a human donor who donated a stem cell graft to a child with SCID.

This clonotype appeared many times. The chain is built from TRBV3-1 and TRBJ1-2, with D uncertain. The CDR3 is 11 amino acids. From germline, CDR1 is LGHDT and CDR2 YNNKEL (reference sequence). V gave up 1 base and J gave up 6 bases, with 3 bases separating them. CDR3 amino acids: CASSQAHGYTF. CDR3 nucleotides: TGTGCCAGCAGCCAAGCTCATGGCTACACCTTC.

This clonotype was detected only a few times. The chain uses TRBV4-1 and TRBJ2-1; D not certain. CDR1 and CDR2 (germline): MGHRA, YSYEKL. V was shortened by 2 bases and J by 4 bases, with 18 bases between the two germline ends. The CDR3 has 17 amino acids. The CDR3 is CASSQQQTPPVYNEQFF. CDR3 DNA: TGCGCCAGCAGCCAACAGCAGACCCCGCCCGTATACAATGAGCAGTTCTTC.

This sequence joins TRBV7-9 and TRBJ2-7; D remains ambiguous. This CDR3 has 11 residues. The ends were cut back, 5 bases at V and 9 bases at J, with 11 bases in the middle. CDR1 SEHNR and CDR2 FQNEAQ come from the germline V gene (reference sequence). CDR3 sequence (DNA): TGTGCCAGCAGCCCCGTGCTGTGGCAGTACTTC. This gives the protein CASSPVLWQYF.

The chain uses TRBV7-9 and TRBJ2-3; the D gene could be TRBD1 or TRBD2 (5 bases each). Deletions cut 4 bases from V and 7 bases from J, with 9 bases between. Germline loops: CDR1 SEHNR, CDR2 FQNEAQ (reference sequence). This CDR3 has 12 residues. The CDR3 spells CASSSGPYTQYF. The CDR3 DNA reads as TGTGCCAGCAGCTCGGGACCCTATACGCAGTATTTT.

This clonotype occurred many times. The CDR3 DNA follows: TGTGCCAGCAGCGAACAGGGTCGAGATACGCAGTATTTT. Translated: CASSEQGRDTQYF. The J gene is TRBJ2-3, the V gene TRBV7-3; a weak D match, TRBD1 (6 bases). V was clipped by 5 bases and J by 5 bases, with 11 bases between them. Germline lookup yields CDR1 SGHTA and CDR2 FQGTGA. This CDR3 is built from 13 residues.

This clonotype turned up a few times. The CDR3 DNA reads TGCAGCGTTGCGGGACTAGCGGGGAGTGGGGCCAACGTCCTGACTTTC. As protein: CSVAGLAGSGANVLTF. V usage is TRBV29-1 and J usage is TRBJ2-6, with 13 bases fitting TRBD2. Trimming at V came to 4 bases and at J to 3 bases, leaving 3 bases not matched to a gene. There are 16 residues in the CDR3. CDR1 and CDR2 from the germline V gene are SQVTM and ANQGSEA.

This clonotype was picked up a small number of times. The gene calls are TRBV11-2 and TRBJ2-5; TRBD1 matches 8 bases. With V trimmed by 7 bases and J by 5 bases, 6 bases remained unmatched. The CDR3 has 13 residues. Germline assignment: CDR1 SGHAT and CDR2 FQNNGV. The CDR3 sequence: CASTPRQGETQYF. CDR3 in DNA: TGTGCCAGCACCCCTAGACAGGGGGAGACCCAGTACTTC.

The chain joins TRBV20-1 to TRBJ2-2; unclear D gene. This CDR3 spans 15 amino acids. The germline V and J ends were trimmed by 0 bases and 2 bases, with 10 bases remaining between them. Per the germline V gene, CDR1 is DFQATT and CDR2 is SNEGSKA (reference sequence). CDR3 DNA: TGCAGTGCTAGAGATCTTGGGATCAACACCGGGGAGCTGTTTTTT. It translates to CSARDLGINTGELFF.

This clonotype occurred a few times. This sequence joins TRBV5-6 and TRBJ2-1; the match to TRBD2 covers 8 bases. Germline V gene sequence: CDR1 SGHDT, CDR2 YYEEEE. V was pared by 2 bases and J by 5 bases, with 6 bases of the junction left unmatched. The CDR3 is made up of 15 amino acids. The CDR3 DNA is TGTGCCAGCAGCTTAGTTTGGCGGGGGGACAATGAGCAGTTCTTC. It yields the protein CASSLVWRGDNEQFF.

This clonotype was observed at least ten times. This chain links TRBV5-1 with TRBJ2-3, with D unresolved. The germline V gene encodes CDR1 SGHRS and CDR2 YFSETQ. The CDR3 length is 13 residues. The chain's CDR3 is CASSDRNTDTQYF. The CDR3 DNA reads TGCGCTTCGTCGGATCGAAACACAGATACGCAGTATTTT.

This clonotype was detected ten times or more. The chain carries TRBV14 and TRBJ2-1, with no clear D. The germline V and J ends were trimmed by 2 bases and 4 bases, with 9 bases remaining between them. The germline CDR1 and CDR2 sequences are SGHDN and FVKESK. The CDR3 is 14 residues long. CDR3: CASSQSLKYNEQFF. The CDR3 bases are TGTGCCAGCAGCCAAAGTCTGAAATACAATGAGCAGTTCTTC.

This chain links TRBV5-1 with TRBJ1-1, with TRBD1 matching 8 bases. The V segment lost 3 bases and the J segment 7 bases; nucleotides outside the gene matches: 2. Germline values: CDR1 SGHRS, CDR2 YFSETQ. The CDR3 runs 12 residues. The CDR3 region has the DNA TGCGCCAGCAGCTGGGACAGGAGTGAAGCTTTCTTT. Protein sequence: CASSWDRSEAFF. Full variable domain (outside the CDR3, taken from reference TRBV5-1 and TRBJ1-1): KAGVTQTPRYLIKTRGQQVTLSCSPISGHRSVSWYQQTPGQGLQFLFEYFSETQRNKGNFPGRFSGRQFSNSRSEMNVSTLELGDSALYLCASSWDRSEAFFGQGTRLTVV.

The chain combines TRBV12-3 or TRBV12-4 with TRBJ1-2; the D is unclear. There are 15 residues in the CDR3. The V and J ends lost 6 bases and 5 bases respectively, with 19 bases between them. CDR3 nucleotide sequence: TGTGCCAGCAGCGACAAGAGGCTTACGTGGTATGGCTACACCTTC. Translated, it gives CASSDKRLTWYGYTF.

The CDR3 sequence: CASSVGGGRSEQYF. The CDR3 nucleotides are TGTGCCAGCAGCGTAGGGGGAGGTCGGAGTGAGCAGTACTTC. The genes are TRBV9 and TRBJ2-7, with D tentatively TRBD2 (6 bases). Germline assignment: CDR1 SGDLS and CDR2 YYNGEE. The V end lost 0 bases, the J end lost 7 bases, and 14 bases lay between the germline ends. The CDR3 spans 14 residues.

CDR3 coding DNA: TGCAGTGCAAGGACAGGCTCCTACGAGCAGTACTTC. Protein sequence: CSARTGSYEQYF. The J gene is TRBJ2-7, the V gene TRBV20-1; TRBD1 aligns across 7 bases. This CDR3 contains 12 residues. Losses at the gene ends were 6 bases for V and 0 bases for J; bases not matched to a gene: 2. Per germline, CDR1 DFQATT and CDR2 SNEGSKA (reference sequence).

The chain employs TRBV7-8 and TRBJ2-2; D not certain. Trimming took 1 base from V and 6 from J, leaving 12 bases between them. The CDR3 spans 15 residues. Germline CDR1 reads SGHVS; CDR2 reads FQNEAQ. DNA for the CDR3: TGTGCCAGCAGCTTAGTTTTAGCCGGGCCCGGGGAGCTGTTTTTT. This sequence encodes CASSLVLAGPGELFF.

This clonotype was seen only a few times. The V and J genes are TRBV5-1 and TRBJ2-7, with 9 bases fitting TRBD1. The V segment lost 3 bases and the J segment 3 bases; nucleotides outside the gene matches: 7. The CDR3 length is 15 residues. Germline V gene sequence: CDR1 SGHRS, CDR2 YFSETQ. CDR3 nucleotide sequence: TGCGCCAGCAGCTGGGACAGGGCAGGCGACTACGAGCAGTACTTC. The encoded protein is CASSWDRAGDYEQYF.

This clonotype was counted only a few times. The J gene is TRBJ1-1, the V gene TRBV25-1; D uncertain. Trimming pared 1 base from V and 5 bases from J, leaving 14 bases between. Germline CDR1 and CDR2: MGHDK and SYGVNS. The CDR3 contains 15 residues. The DNA for the CDR3 is TGTGCCAGCAGTGAATTATGGGAGGGAGAGACTGAAGCTTTCTTT. Translated: CASSELWEGETEAFF.

V gene TRBV12-3 or TRBV12-4 combines with J gene TRBJ1-3, with D hard to call. The V gene lost 6 bases and the J gene lost 0 bases, with 9 bases spanning the gap. The CDR3 is 14 amino acids. The CDR3 nucleotides are TGTGCCAGCAGAAAAGTAAACTCTGGAAACACCATATATTTT. Residues: CASRKVNSGNTIYF.